Here is one T cell receptor (beta chain) with its context. The data were obtained in a study of shared clonotypes between healthy human individuals. Study overall: Aged between 18 and 49, the donors were two women and three men.

Per the original methods: ImmunoSEQ output held junction-only sequences without quality scores, so filtering differed. Generated by immunoSEQ multiplex PCR, the TCRdb table keeps only in-frame clones and is missing some. V and J calls and clone size follow that table, whereas D and trimming were derived from the DNA. The data hold approximately 640,000 clones, with less than 95% observed a single time. The CDR3 consists of 14 residues. Germline CDR1 reads SQVTM; CDR2 reads ANQGSEA. Deletions cut 3 bases from V and 0 bases from J, with 11 bases between. The specimen was memory CD8+ T cells from PBMCs. The sample's subset: CD45RO+ cells pooled with CCR7-negative TemRA cells. The receptor was derived from a man aged 18 to 30 in good health. Some clones in this sample may be carry-over from other donors' samples. The chain couples TRBV29-1 to TRBJ2-5; D perhaps matches TRBD1 (6 bases). This CDR3 reads CSVDLTGDQETQYF. The CDR3 DNA follows: TGCAGCGTTGATTTGACAGGAGACCAAGAGACCCAGTACTTC.